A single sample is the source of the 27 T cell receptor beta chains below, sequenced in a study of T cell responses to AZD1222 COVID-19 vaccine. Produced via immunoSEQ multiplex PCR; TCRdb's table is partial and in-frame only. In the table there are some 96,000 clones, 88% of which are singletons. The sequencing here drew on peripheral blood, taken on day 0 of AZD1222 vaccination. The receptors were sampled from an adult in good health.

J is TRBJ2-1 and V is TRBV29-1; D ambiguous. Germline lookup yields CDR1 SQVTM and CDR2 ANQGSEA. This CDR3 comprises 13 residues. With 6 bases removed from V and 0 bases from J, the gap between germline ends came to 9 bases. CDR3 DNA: TGCAGCGTACCGACATCCTCCTACAATGAGCAGTTCTTC. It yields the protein CSVPTSSYNEQFF.

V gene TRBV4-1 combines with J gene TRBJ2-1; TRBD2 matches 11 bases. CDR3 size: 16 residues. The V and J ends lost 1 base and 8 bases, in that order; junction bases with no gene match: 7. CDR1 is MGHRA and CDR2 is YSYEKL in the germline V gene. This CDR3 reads CASSQVLAGGPDEQFF. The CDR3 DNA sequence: TGCGCCAGCAGCCAAGTCCTAGCGGGAGGTCCGGATGAGCAGTTCTTC.

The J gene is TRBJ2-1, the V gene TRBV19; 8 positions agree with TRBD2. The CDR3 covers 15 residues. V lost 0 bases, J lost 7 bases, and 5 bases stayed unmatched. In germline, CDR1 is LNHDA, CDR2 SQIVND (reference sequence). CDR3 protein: CASSIDGRVGNEQFF. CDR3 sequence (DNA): TGTGCCAGTAGTATAGACGGGAGGGTTGGGAATGAGCAGTTCTTC. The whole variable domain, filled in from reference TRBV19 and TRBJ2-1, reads DGGITQSPKYLFRKEGQNVTLSCEQNLNHDAMYWYRQDPGQGLRLIYYSQIVNDFQKGDIAEGYSVSREKKESFPLTVTSAQKNPTAFYLCASSIDGRVGNEQFFGPGTRLTVL.

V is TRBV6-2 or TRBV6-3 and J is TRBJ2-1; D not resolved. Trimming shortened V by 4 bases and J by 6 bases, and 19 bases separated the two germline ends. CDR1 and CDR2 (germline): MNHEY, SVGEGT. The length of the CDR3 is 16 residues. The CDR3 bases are TGTGCCAGCAGTTCTCCGGCACAAGAGTACTTCAATGAGCAGTTCTTC. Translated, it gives CASSSPAQEYFNEQFF.

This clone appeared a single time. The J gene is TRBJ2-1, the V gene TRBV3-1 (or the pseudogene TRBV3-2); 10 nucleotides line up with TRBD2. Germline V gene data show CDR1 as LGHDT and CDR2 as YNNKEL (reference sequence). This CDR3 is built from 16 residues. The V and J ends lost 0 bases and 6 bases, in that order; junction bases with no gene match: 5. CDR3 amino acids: CASSQDSLAGVNEQFF. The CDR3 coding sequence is TGTGCCAGCAGCCAAGATAGTCTAGCGGGAGTCAATGAGCAGTTCTTC.

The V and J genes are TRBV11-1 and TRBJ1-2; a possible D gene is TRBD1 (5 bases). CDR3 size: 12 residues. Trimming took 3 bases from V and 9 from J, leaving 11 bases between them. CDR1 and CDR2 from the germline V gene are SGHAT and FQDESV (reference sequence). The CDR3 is CASSLLRGSYTF. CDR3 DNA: TGTGCCAGCAGCTTGTTACGGGGGAGCTACACCTTC.

CDR3 nucleotides: TGTGCCAGCAGCCCGAGTGGGGGGTTGTCCTATGGCTACACCTTC. This translates into CASSPSGGLSYGYTF. This chain uses TRBV9 with TRBJ1-2, with D possibly matching TRBD1 (5 bases). The CDR3 runs 15 residues. CDR1 is SGDLS, CDR2 YYNGEE, per germline. Trimming pared 4 bases from V and 4 bases from J, leaving 17 bases between.

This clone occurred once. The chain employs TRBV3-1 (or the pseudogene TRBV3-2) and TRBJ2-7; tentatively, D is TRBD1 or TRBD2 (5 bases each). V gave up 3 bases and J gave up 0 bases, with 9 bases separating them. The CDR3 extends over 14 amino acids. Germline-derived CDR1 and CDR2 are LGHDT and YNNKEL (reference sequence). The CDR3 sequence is CASSHRDRSYEQYF. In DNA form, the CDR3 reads TGTGCCAGCAGCCACCGGGACCGCTCCTACGAGCAGTACTTC.

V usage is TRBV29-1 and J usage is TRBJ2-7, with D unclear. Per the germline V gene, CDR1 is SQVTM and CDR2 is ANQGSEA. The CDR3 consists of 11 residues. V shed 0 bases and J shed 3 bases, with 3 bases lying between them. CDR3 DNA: TGCAGCGTTGAAGAAGGCTACGAGCAGTACTTC. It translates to CSVEEGYEQYF.

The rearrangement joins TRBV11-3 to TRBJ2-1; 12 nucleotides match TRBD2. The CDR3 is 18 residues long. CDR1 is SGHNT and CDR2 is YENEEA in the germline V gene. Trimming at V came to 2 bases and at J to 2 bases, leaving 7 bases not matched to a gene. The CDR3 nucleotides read TGTGCCAGCAGCTTACGGACTAGCGGGGCAACCACCTACAATGAGCAGTTCTTC. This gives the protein CASSLRTSGATTYNEQFF.

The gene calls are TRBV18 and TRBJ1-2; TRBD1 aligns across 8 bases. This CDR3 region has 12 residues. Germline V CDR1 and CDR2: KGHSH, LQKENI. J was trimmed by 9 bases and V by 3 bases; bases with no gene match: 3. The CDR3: CASSPGTGRYTF. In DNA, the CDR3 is TGTGCCAGCTCACCTGGGACAGGCCGCTACACCTTC.

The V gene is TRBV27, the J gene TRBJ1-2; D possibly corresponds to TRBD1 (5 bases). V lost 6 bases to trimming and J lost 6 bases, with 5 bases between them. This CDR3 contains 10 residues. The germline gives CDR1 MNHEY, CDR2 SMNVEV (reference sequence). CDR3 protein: CASRGDGYTF. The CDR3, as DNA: TGTGCCAGCAGGGGGGATGGCTACACCTTC.

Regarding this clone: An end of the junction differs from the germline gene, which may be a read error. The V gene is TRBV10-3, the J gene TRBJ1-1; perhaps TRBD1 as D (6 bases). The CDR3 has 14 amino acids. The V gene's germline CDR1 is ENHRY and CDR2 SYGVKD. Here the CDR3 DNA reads TGTGCCATCAGAGCGGGACACCCGAACGCTGAAGCTTTCTTT. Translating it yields CAIRAGHPNAEAFF.

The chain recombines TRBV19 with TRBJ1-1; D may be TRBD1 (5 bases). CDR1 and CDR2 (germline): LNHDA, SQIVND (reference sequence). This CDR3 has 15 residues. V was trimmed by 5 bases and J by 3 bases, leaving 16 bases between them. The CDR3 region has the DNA TGTGCCAGTAGTGCTCAGGACAAGAGCTACACTGAAGCTTTCTTT. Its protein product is CASSAQDKSYTEAFF. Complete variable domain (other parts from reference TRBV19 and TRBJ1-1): DGGITQSPKYLFRKEGQNVTLSCEQNLNHDAMYWYRQDPGQGLRLIYYSQIVNDFQKGDIAEGYSVSREKKESFPLTVTSAQKNPTAFYLCASSAQDKSYTEAFFGQGTRLTVV.

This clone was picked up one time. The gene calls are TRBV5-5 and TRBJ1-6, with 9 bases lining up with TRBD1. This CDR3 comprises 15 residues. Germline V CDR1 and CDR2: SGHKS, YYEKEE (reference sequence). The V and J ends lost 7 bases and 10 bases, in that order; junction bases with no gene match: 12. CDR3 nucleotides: TGTGCCAGCTTCCTCCCCGGGACAGGGCCATCACCCCTCCACTTT. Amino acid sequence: CASFLPGTGPSPLHF.

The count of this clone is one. Here the CDR3 reads CASSRLAGGYNEQFF. CDR3 nucleotides: TGTGCCAGTAGCAGACTAGCGGGGGGGTACAATGAGCAGTTCTTC. This chain connects TRBV19 to TRBJ2-1; 14 nucleotides align to TRBD2. Germline trimming cut 6 bases from V and 4 bases from J; bases unmatched to any gene: 2. This CDR3 is built from 15 residues. Per germline, CDR1 LNHDA and CDR2 SQIVND (reference sequence).

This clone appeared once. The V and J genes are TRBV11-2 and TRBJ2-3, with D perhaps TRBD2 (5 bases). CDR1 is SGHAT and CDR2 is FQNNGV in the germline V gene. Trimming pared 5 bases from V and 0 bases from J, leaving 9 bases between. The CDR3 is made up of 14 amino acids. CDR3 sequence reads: CASSRDYSTDTQYF. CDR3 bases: TGTGCCAGCAGCCGAGACTATAGCACAGATACGCAGTATTTT.

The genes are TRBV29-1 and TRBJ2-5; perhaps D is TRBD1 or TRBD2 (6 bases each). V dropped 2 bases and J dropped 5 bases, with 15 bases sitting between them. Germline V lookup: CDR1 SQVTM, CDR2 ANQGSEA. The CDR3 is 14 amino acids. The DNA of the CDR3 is TGCAGCGTTGAATTAGGGGGGTTATATGAGACCCAGTACTTC. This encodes CSVELGGLYETQYF.

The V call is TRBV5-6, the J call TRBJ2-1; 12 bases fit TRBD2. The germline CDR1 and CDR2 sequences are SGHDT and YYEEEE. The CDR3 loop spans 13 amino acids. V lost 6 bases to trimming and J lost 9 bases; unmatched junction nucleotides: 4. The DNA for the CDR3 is TGTGCCAGCATACTAGCGGGAGGCACTGAGCAGTTCTTC. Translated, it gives CASILAGGTEQFF. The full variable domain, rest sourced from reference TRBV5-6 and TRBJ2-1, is DAGVTQSPTHLIKTRGQQVTLRCSPKSGHDTVSWYQQALGQGPQFIFQYYEEEERQRGNFPDRFSGHQFPNYSSELNVNALLLGDSALYLCASILAGGTEQFFGPGTRLTVL.

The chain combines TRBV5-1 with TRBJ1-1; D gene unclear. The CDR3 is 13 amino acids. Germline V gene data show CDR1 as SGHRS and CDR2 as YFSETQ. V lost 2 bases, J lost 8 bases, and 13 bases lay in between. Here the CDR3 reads CASSFLGSPEAFF. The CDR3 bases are TGCGCCAGCAGCTTTTTGGGGTCCCCAGAAGCTTTCTTT. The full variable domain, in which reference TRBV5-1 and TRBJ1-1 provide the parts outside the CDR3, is KAGVTQTPRYLIKTRGQQVTLSCSPISGHRSVSWYQQTPGQGLQFLFEYFSETQRNKGNFPGRFSGRQFSNSRSEMNVSTLELGDSALYLCASSFLGSPEAFFGQGTRLTVV.

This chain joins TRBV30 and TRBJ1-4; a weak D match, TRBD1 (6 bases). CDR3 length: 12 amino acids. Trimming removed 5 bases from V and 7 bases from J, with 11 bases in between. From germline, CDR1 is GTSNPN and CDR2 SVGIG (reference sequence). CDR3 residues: CAWGQRIEKLFF. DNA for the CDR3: TGTGCCTGGGGACAGAGGATTGAAAAACTGTTTTTT.

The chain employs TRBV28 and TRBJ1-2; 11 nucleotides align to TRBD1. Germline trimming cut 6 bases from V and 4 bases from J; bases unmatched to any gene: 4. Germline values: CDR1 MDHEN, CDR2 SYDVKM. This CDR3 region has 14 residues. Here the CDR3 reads CASRDRGRTYGYTF. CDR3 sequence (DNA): TGTGCCAGCAGGGACAGGGGGCGAACCTATGGCTACACCTTC.

The CDR3 sequence is CASSADSYTGELFF. The CDR3 coding sequence is TGTGCCAGCAGTGCCGACAGTTACACCGGGGAGCTGTTTTTT. The rearrangement uses TRBV27 and TRBJ2-2; the D gene is possibly TRBD1 (5 bases). The V gene's germline CDR1 is MNHEY and CDR2 SMNVEV (reference sequence). The CDR3 sequence is 14 residues long. Trimming removed 5 bases from V and 3 bases from J, with 10 bases in between.

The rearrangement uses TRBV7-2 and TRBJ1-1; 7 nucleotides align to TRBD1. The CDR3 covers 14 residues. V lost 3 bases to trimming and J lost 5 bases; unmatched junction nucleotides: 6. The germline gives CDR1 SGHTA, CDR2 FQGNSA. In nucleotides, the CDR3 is TGTGCCAGCAGCTTGAGGGGGCGGACGACTGAAGCTTTCTTT. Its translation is CASSLRGRTTEAFF.

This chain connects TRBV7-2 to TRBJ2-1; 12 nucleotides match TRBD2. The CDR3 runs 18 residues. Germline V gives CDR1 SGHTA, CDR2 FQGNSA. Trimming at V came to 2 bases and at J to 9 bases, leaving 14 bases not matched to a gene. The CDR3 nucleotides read TGTGCCAGCAGCTTAACCCGGACTAGCGGGATGCTACATTTTGAGCAGTTCTTC. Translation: CASSLTRTSGMLHFEQFF.

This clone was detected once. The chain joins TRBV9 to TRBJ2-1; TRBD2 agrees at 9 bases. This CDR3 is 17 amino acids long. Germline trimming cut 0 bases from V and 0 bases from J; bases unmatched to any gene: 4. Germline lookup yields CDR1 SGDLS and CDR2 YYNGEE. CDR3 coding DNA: TGTGCCAGCAGCGTAGATGGCGGGAGGGGCTCCTACAATGAGCAGTTCTTC. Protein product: CASSVDGGRGSYNEQFF.

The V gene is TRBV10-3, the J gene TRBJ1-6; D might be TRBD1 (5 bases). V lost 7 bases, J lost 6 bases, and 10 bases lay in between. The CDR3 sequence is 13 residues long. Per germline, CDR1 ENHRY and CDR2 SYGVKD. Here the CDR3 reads CAIKSRANSPLHF. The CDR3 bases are TGTGCCATCAAATCCAGGGCTAATTCACCCCTCCACTTT.